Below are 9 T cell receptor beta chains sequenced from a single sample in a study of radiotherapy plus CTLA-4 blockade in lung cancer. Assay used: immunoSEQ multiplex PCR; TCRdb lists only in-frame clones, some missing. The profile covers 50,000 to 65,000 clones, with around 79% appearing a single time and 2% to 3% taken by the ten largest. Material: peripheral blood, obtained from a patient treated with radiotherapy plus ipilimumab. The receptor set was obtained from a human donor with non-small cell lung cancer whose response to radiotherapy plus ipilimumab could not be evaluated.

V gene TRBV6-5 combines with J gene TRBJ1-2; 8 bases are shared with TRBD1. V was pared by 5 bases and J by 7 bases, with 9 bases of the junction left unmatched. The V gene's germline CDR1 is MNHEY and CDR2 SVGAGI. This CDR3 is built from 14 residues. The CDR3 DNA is TGTGCCAGCAGTCGCACCCGGGACAGGCCTGGCTACACCTTC. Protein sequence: CASSRTRDRPGYTF.

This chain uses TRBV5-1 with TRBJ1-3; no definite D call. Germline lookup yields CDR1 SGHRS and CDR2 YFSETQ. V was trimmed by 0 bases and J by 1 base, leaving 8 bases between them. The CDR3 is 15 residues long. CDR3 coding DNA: TGCGCCAGCAGCTTGGCCCTAGATTCTGGAAACACCATATATTTT. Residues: CASSLALDSGNTIYF.

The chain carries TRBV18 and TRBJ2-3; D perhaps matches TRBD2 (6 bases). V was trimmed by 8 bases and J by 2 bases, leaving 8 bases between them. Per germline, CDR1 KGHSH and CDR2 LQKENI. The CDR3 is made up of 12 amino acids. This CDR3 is CASRGFTDTQYF. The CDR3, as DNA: TGTGCCAGCCGGGGGTTCACAGATACGCAGTATTTT.

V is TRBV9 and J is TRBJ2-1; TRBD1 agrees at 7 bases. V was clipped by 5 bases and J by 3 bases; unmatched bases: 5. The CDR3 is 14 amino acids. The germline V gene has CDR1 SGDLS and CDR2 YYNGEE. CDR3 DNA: TGTGCCAGCAGACCGGGACAGAGCTACAATGAGCAGTTCTTC. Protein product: CASRPGQSYNEQFF.

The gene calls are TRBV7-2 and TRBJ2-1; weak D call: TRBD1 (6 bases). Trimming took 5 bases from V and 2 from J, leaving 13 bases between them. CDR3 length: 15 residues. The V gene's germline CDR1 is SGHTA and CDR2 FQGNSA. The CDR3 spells CASSLLQGTYNEQFF. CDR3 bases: TGTGCCAGCAGCCTTCTACAGGGAACCTACAATGAGCAGTTCTTC.

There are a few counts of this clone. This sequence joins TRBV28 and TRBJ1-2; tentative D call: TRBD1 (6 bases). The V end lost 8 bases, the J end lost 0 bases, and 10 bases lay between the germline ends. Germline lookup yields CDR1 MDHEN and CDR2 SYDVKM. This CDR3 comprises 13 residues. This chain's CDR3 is CASRTVSNYGYTF. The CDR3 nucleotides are TGTGCCAGCCGGACAGTGTCTAACTATGGCTACACCTTC.

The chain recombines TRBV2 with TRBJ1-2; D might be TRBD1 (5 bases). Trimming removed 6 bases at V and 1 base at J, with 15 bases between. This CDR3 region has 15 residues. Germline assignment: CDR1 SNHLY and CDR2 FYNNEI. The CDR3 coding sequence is TGTGCCAGCAGAGCAGGGATGAGAAGTAACTATGGCTACACCTTC. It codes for CASRAGMRSNYGYTF.

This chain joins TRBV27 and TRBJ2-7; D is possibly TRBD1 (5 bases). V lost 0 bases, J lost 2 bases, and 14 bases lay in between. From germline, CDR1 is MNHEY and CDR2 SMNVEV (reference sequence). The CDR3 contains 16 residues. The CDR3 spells CASSLSSGFGAYEQYF. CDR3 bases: TGTGCCAGCAGTTTATCATCAGGGTTCGGAGCCTACGAGCAGTACTTC.

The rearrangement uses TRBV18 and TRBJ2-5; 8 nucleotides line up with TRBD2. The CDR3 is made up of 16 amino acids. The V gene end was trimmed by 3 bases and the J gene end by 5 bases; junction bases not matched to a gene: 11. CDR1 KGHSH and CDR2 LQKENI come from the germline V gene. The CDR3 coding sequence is TGTGCCAGCTCACCGATAAGCGGGGGAGTAGAGGAGACCCAGTACTTC. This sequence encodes CASSPISGGVEETQYF.